Below, 28 T cell receptor beta chains from the same sample are listed, as sequenced in a study of shared clonotypes between healthy human individuals. Some clones are missing from TCRdb's copy, which holds only in-frame ones; the method was immunoSEQ multiplex PCR. The sample lists some 1.4 million clones, roughly 97% occurring once. Sequencing was performed on naive CD4+ T cells sorted from blood. Described subset: CD45RA+ positively selected. These receptors were taken from a man in his thirties or forties in good health.

The V and J genes are TRBV19 and TRBJ2-3; TRBD1 aligns across 7 bases. This CDR3 contains 15 residues. The V segment lost 5 bases and the J segment 4 bases; nucleotides outside the gene matches: 9. Germline CDR1 is LNHDA and CDR2 is SQIVND (reference sequence). CDR3 DNA: TGTGCCAGTAGTCCCGACAGGGTTGACCCAGATACGCAGTATTTT. It is translated as CASSPDRVDPDTQYF.

The genes are TRBV10-2 and TRBJ2-1; 8 positions match TRBD2. The CDR3 extends over 13 amino acids. The ends lost 8 bases at V and 9 bases at J; junction bases unmatched: 9. Looked up from germline, CDR1 is WSHSY and CDR2 is SAAADI. CDR3 in DNA: TGCGCCAGCCGGCTAGCGGGTCTCATTGAGCAGTTCTTC. Its protein is CASRLAGLIEQFF.

CDR3 nucleotide sequence: TGTGCCAGCCATCCCACGGGACTAGCTGGTGAGCAGTTCTTC. Protein: CASHPTGLAGEQFF. V and J are TRBV25-1 and TRBJ2-1, with 9 bases identical to TRBD2. Per the germline V gene, CDR1 is MGHDK and CDR2 is SYGVNS. Losses at the gene ends were 8 bases for V and 9 bases for J; bases not matched to a gene: 11. This CDR3 is built from 14 residues. Together with reference TRBV25-1 and TRBJ2-1, the CDR3 gives the full variable domain: EADIYQTPRYLVIGTGKKITLECSQTMGHDKMYWYQQDPGMELHLIHYSYGVNSTEKGDLSSESTVSRIRTEHFPLTLESARPSHTSQYLCASHPTGLAGEQFFGPGTRLTVL.

This chain uses TRBV18 with TRBJ2-1, with 7 bases fitting TRBD2. CDR1 and CDR2 (germline): KGHSH, LQKENI. V shed 6 bases and J 6 bases; nucleotides not matched to a gene: 11. The CDR3 consists of 15 residues. The CDR3 nucleotides read TGTGCCAGCTCGACCCTTACGCGGGAGTTCAATGAGCAGTTCTTC. Translating gives CASSTLTREFNEQFF.

The chain employs TRBV6-6 and TRBJ2-1; D is perhaps TRBD2 (5 bases). Between the trimmed V and J ends, which lost 5 bases and 9 bases, there was a span of 11 bases. The CDR3 runs 12 residues. Germline CDR1 and CDR2: MNHNY and SVGAGI (reference sequence). The CDR3 reads CASSPLEGEQFF. Written as DNA, the CDR3 is TGTGCCAGCAGTCCCTTAGAGGGTGAGCAGTTCTTC.

The CDR3: CASSPRERGTEAFF. In DNA form, the CDR3 reads TGCGCCAGCAGCCCTAGGGAGCGCGGCACTGAAGCTTTCTTT. V and J are TRBV5-1 and TRBJ1-1, with unresolved D. This CDR3 has 14 residues. Germline loops: CDR1 SGHRS, CDR2 YFSETQ. V was trimmed by 4 bases and J by 4 bases, leaving 14 bases between them.

Concerning this clone: Within the sample, other DNA sequences also encode this same CDR3. V and J are TRBV6-5 and TRBJ1-3; TRBD1 matches 8 bases. Trimming took 4 bases from V and 4 from J; bases not matched to a gene: 3. Germline-derived CDR1 and CDR2 are MNHEY and SVGAGI. This CDR3 comprises 14 residues. CDR3 sequence reads: CASSLTGAGNTIYF. The CDR3 DNA reads as TGTGCCAGCAGTTTGACAGGGGCCGGAAACACCATATATTTT.

This clone showed up just once. The V gene is TRBV28, the J gene TRBJ1-5, with 8 bases lining up with TRBD1. The junction had 8 bases not matched to a gene; V was cut back by 3 bases and J by 4 bases. CDR1 and CDR2 (germline): MDHEN, SYDVKM. The CDR3 is 16 amino acids. The CDR3 coding sequence is TGTGCCAGCAGTTTCCCAGGCGGACAGGGTAATCAGCCCCAGCATTTT. This encodes CASSFPGGQGNQPQHF.

The chain recombines TRBV4-1 with TRBJ2-7, with TRBD2 as a possible D gene (5 bases). The germline V and J ends were trimmed by 0 bases and 0 bases, with 9 bases remaining between them. This CDR3 has 15 residues. Germline V gene sequence: CDR1 MGHRA, CDR2 YSYEKL. This chain's CDR3 is CASSQEAAYSYEQYF. DNA of the CDR3: TGCGCCAGCAGCCAAGAAGCGGCTTACTCCTACGAGCAGTACTTC.

This chain connects TRBV29-1 to TRBJ2-4, with TRBD1 matching over 8 bases. The CDR3 contains 13 residues. The germline V gene has CDR1 SQVTM and CDR2 ANQGSEA. Trimming removed 6 bases from V and 8 bases from J; junction bases left unmatched: 9. The CDR3 nucleotides read TGCAGCGTGCGGACAGGGACCCAGTACATTCAGTACTTC. It specifies CSVRTGTQYIQYF.

This chain connects TRBV9 to TRBJ1-1, with D maybe TRBD1 (6 bases). The CDR3 totals 14 residues. V lost 3 bases and J lost 5, with 14 bases in between. The germline CDR1 and CDR2 sequences are SGDLS and YYNGEE. CDR3 DNA sequence: TGTGCCAGCAGCGAGGAACAGGGAAATACTGAAGCTTTCTTT. It specifies CASSEEQGNTEAFF. The full variable domain, completed using reference TRBV9 and TRBJ1-1, is DSGVTQTPKHLITATGQRVTLRCSPRSGDLSVYWYQQSLDQGLQFLIQYYNGEERAKGNILERFSAQQFPDLHSELNLSSLELGDSALYFCASSEEQGNTEAFFGQGTRLTVV.

The J gene is TRBJ1-2, the V gene TRBV5-6; maybe TRBD1 (5 bases). Germline CDR1 and CDR2: SGHDT and YYEEEE. The CDR3 spans 15 residues. V was cut by 4 bases and J by 8 bases, with 21 bases left in between. This CDR3 reads CASSPSYGTVYGYTF. The CDR3, as DNA: TGTGCCAGCAGCCCAAGCTACGGGACGGTTTACGGCTACACCTTC.

CDR3 DNA sequence: TGTGCCAGCAGCGCCGGGACGGTCCCGGGCGAGCAGTACTTC. Its protein is CASSAGTVPGEQYF. The V and J genes are TRBV6-5 and TRBJ2-7; D may correspond to TRBD1 or TRBD2 (5 bases each). The V gene lost 6 bases and the J gene lost 6 bases, with 18 bases spanning the gap. The CDR3 consists of 14 residues. Germline V gives CDR1 MNHEY, CDR2 SVGAGI.

The chain joins TRBV4-2 to TRBJ2-3; 16 bases line up with TRBD2. Germline V CDR1 and CDR2: LGHNA, YNFKEQ. Trimming at V came to 5 bases and at J to 6 bases, leaving 14 bases not matched to a gene. This CDR3 comprises 19 residues. For the CDR3, the DNA is TGTGCCAGCAGCTCTTCCGGGACTAGCGGGAGGGCCGGGGGTGATACGCAGTATTTT. Translating gives CASSSSGTSGRAGGDTQYF.

The V call is TRBV7-2, the J call TRBJ2-5, with D perhaps TRBD1 (5 bases). CDR1 and CDR2 from the germline V gene are SGHTA and FQGNSA. Trimming cost V 6 bases and J 2 bases, with 10 bases left between them. This CDR3 has 13 amino acids. The CDR3 region is CASRPTGQETQYF. In nucleotides, the CDR3 is TGTGCCAGCAGACCAACAGGTCAAGAGACCCAGTACTTC. Supplemented by reference TRBV7-2 and TRBJ2-5, the full variable domain reads GAGVSQSPSNKVTEKGKDVELRCDPISGHTALYWYRQSLGQGLEFLIYFQGNSAPDKSGLPSDRFSAERTGGSVSTLTIQRTQQEDSAVYLCASRPTGQETQYFGPGTRLLVL.

The chain couples TRBV5-1 to TRBJ2-7; D is unclear. This CDR3 spans 16 amino acids. The germline V and J ends were trimmed by 0 bases and 5 bases, with 18 bases remaining between them. CDR1 is SGHRS, CDR2 YFSETQ, per germline. The CDR3 is CASSLARTSFKDEQYF. CDR3 nucleotide sequence: TGCGCCAGCAGCTTGGCGCGGACGAGTTTCAAGGACGAGCAGTACTTC.

This clone was picked up one time. The chain recombines TRBV6-1 with TRBJ2-1, with 9 bases identical to TRBD1. Trimming took 8 bases from V and 8 from J; bases not matched to a gene: 10. Per the germline V gene, CDR1 is MNHNS and CDR2 is SASEGT. The CDR3 is 14 amino acids. The CDR3 spells CASGGLRTGDEQFF. CDR3 DNA sequence: TGTGCCAGCGGAGGCCTCAGGACAGGGGATGAGCAGTTCTTC.

The chain joins TRBV4-3 to TRBJ1-2; D gene uncertain. Trimming removed 1 base at V and 8 bases at J, with 14 bases between. CDR1 is LGHNA, CDR2 YSLEER, per germline. CDR3 length equals 14 residues. Written as DNA, the CDR3 is TGCGCCAGCAGCCAAGCAGTGGGCATTGGGGGCTACACCTTC. This encodes CASSQAVGIGGYTF.

V usage is TRBV29-1 and J usage is TRBJ2-3; 10 bases are shared with TRBD2. V trimming: 2 bases; J trimming: 0 bases; junction bases outside the gene matches: 2. The V gene's germline CDR1 is SQVTM and CDR2 ANQGSEA. CDR3 size: 15 residues. The CDR3 DNA reads as TGCAGCGTTGAACCGACTAGCGGGAGCACAGATACGCAGTATTTT. Translation gives CSVEPTSGSTDTQYF.

The chain recombines TRBV28 with TRBJ2-1; 9 bases match TRBD2. Germline CDR1 reads MDHEN; CDR2 reads SYDVKM. V trimming: 5 bases; J trimming: 4 bases; junction bases outside the gene matches: 9. The CDR3 sequence is 16 residues long. CDR3 region: CASSTPRLAAYNEQFF. The CDR3, as DNA: TGTGCCAGCAGTACTCCTCGACTAGCGGCATACAATGAGCAGTTCTTC. The whole variable domain, filled in from reference TRBV28 and TRBJ2-1, reads DVKVTQSSRYLVKRTGEKVFLECVQDMDHENMFWYRQDPGLGLRLIYFSYDVKMKEKGDIPEGYSVSREKKERFSLILESASTNQTSMYLCASSTPRLAAYNEQFFGPGTRLTVL.

V is TRBV10-1 and J is TRBJ1-4; D gene unclear. V was cut by 0 bases and J by 7 bases, with 12 bases left in between. This CDR3 region has 15 residues. CDR1 is WNHNN and CDR2 is SYGVQD in the germline V gene (reference sequence). The CDR3 is CASSESRKVGEKLFF. As DNA, the CDR3 is TGCGCCAGCAGTGAGTCGAGGAAGGTTGGTGAAAAACTGTTTTTT.

CDR3 protein: CASMTSGSSYEQYF. The CDR3 coding sequence is TGTGCCAGCATGACTAGCGGGAGCTCCTACGAGCAGTACTTC. The J gene is TRBJ2-7, the V gene TRBV6-5, with 12 bases matching TRBD2. This CDR3 is built from 14 residues. The V gene's germline CDR1 is MNHEY and CDR2 SVGAGI. J was trimmed by 0 bases and V by 7 bases; bases with no gene match: 1.

The rearrangement links TRBV28 to TRBJ2-3, with D unclear. Deletions cut 5 bases from V and 3 bases from J, with 15 bases between. This CDR3 region has 15 residues. Per germline, CDR1 MDHEN and CDR2 SYDVKM. The CDR3 protein is CASSAQGRGTDTQYF. As DNA, the CDR3 is TGTGCCAGCAGTGCCCAAGGACGTGGGACAGATACGCAGTATTTT.

In its sample, this clone was seen once. DNA for the CDR3: TGTGCCATCAGTGAGTTGGCAGCTAGCACAGATACGCAGTATTTT. Translation gives CAISELAASTDTQYF. J is TRBJ2-3 and V is TRBV10-3; D is unclear. Trimming removed 1 base from V and 0 bases from J, with 8 bases in between. Germline V CDR1 and CDR2: ENHRY, SYGVKD. The CDR3 is 15 amino acids.

The rearrangement uses TRBV6-1 and TRBJ2-5; D is uncertain. CDR3 length: 14 amino acids. Trimming pared 4 bases from V and 1 base from J, leaving 10 bases between. CDR1 and CDR2 (germline): MNHNS, SASEGT. The DNA of the CDR3 is TGTGCCAGCAGTGGGAATGGCCGCCAAGAGACCCAGTACTTC. This encodes CASSGNGRQETQYF.

Only one count was recorded for this clone. V gene TRBV7-8 combines with J gene TRBJ2-2, with 11 nucleotides matching TRBD2. CDR3 size: 19 residues. V was clipped by 5 bases and J by 3 bases; unmatched bases: 14. Germline V CDR1 and CDR2: SGHVS, FQNEAQ. As DNA, the CDR3 is TGTGCCAGCAGCCCGCTAGCCGGGGGACTAGCGGTTCACACCGGGGAGCTGTTTTTT. It encodes CASSPLAGGLAVHTGELFF. Full variable domain (missing parts from reference TRBV7-8 and TRBJ2-2): GAGVSQSPRYKVAKRGQDVALRCDPISGHVSLFWYQQALGQGPEFLTYFQNEAQLDKSGLPSDRFFAERPEGSVSTLKIQRTQQEDSAVYLCASSPLAGGLAVHTGELFFGEGSRLTVL.

This clone was seen only once. The gene calls are TRBV2 and TRBJ2-7, with 8 positions matching TRBD1. After removal of 8 bases from V and 3 bases from J, the junction contained 6 bases not matched to a gene. The germline gives CDR1 SNHLY, CDR2 FYNNEI. This CDR3 comprises 13 residues. Here the CDR3 DNA reads TGTGCCAGCGTGGCCACAGGGGGCTACGAGCAGTACTTC. Translated: CASVATGGYEQYF.

This chain uses TRBV15 with TRBJ2-1, with 9 bases that match TRBD1. Losses at the gene ends were 2 bases for V and 5 bases for J; bases not matched to a gene: 10. Germline values: CDR1 LNHNV, CDR2 YYDKDF (reference sequence). CDR3 length: 17 amino acids. The CDR3 DNA sequence: TGTGCCACCAGCAGACGTCCAGGACAGGGGTCGGACAATGAGCAGTTCTTC. It is translated as CATSRRPGQGSDNEQFF.